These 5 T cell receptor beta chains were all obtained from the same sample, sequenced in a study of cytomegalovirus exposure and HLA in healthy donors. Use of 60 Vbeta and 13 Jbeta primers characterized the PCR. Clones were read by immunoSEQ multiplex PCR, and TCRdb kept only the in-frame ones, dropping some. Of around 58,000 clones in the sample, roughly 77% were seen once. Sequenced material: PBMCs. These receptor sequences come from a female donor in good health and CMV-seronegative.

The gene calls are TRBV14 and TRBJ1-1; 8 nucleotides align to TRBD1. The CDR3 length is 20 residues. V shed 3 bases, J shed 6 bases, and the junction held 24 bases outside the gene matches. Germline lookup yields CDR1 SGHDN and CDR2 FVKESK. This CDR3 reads CASSHLTGDAVLNPSAEAFF. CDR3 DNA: TGTGCCAGCAGCCACTTGACAGGGGACGCAGTTTTAAACCCTTCGGCTGAAGCTTTCTTT.

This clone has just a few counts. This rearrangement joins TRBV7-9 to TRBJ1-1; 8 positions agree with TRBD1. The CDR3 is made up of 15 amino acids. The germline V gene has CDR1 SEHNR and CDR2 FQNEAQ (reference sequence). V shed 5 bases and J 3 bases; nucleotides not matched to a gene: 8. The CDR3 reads CASSKDRAGDTEAFF. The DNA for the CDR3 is TGTGCCAGCAGCAAGGACAGGGCAGGGGACACTGAAGCTTTCTTT.

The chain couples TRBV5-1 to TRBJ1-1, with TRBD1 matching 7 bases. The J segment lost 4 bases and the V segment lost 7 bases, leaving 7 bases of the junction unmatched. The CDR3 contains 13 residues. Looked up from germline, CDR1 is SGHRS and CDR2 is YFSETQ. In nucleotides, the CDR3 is TGCGCCAGCCAACAGGGGCAGGCCACTGAAGCTTTCTTT. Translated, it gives CASQQGQATEAFF. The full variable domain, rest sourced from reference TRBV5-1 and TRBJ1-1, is KAGVTQTPRYLIKTRGQQVTLSCSPISGHRSVSWYQQTPGQGLQFLFEYFSETQRNKGNFPGRFSGRQFSNSRSEMNVSTLELGDSALYLCASQQGQATEAFFGQGTRLTVV.

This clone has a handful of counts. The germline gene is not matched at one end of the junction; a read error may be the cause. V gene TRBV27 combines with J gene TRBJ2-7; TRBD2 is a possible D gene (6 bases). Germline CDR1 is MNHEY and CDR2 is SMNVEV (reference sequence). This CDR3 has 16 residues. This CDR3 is CASSSSRDSRVYDQYF. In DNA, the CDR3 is TGTGCCAGCAGTTCGAGCCGGGACTCGAGGGTCTACGACCAGTACTTC.

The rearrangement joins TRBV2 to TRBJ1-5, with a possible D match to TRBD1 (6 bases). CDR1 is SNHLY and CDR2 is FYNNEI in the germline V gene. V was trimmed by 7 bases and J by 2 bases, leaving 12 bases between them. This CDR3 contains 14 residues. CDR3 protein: CASTRGPRNQPQHF. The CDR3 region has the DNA TGTGCCAGCACCAGGGGACCCCGCAATCAGCCCCAGCATTTT.